Presented here are 30 T cell receptor beta chains from one specimen sequenced in a study of cytomegalovirus exposure and HLA in healthy donors. Amplification used 60 Vbeta primers and 13 Jbeta primers. Repertoires were generated with immunoSEQ multiplex PCR, while TCRdb's copy carries only in-frame clones and drops some. The sample table sets out roughly 120,000 clones. Sequenced material: PBMCs. The receptor set was obtained from a man aged 25 to 40 in good health and CMV-seronegative.

The J gene is TRBJ1-3, the V gene TRBV30; D remains ambiguous. Germline values: CDR1 GTSNPN, CDR2 SVGIG (reference sequence). The CDR3 extends over 14 amino acids. V lost 5 bases and J 4 bases, leaving 15 bases between the germline ends. The CDR3 protein is CAWLPATGGNTIYF. DNA of the CDR3: TGTGCCTGGCTTCCGGCGACGGGGGGAAACACCATATATTTT.

The gene calls are TRBV10-3 and TRBJ2-4; D is possibly TRBD2 (6 bases). The CDR3 is made up of 17 amino acids. The V gene lost 0 bases and the J gene lost 7 bases, with 19 bases spanning the gap. Germline values: CDR1 ENHRY, CDR2 SYGVKD. Here the CDR3 reads CAISESALRQSGNIQYF. Written as DNA, the CDR3 is TGTGCCATCAGTGAGTCGGCCCTACGACAGAGCGGGAACATTCAGTACTTC.

The rearrangement uses TRBV7-2 and TRBJ2-4; D not resolved. Germline CDR1 is SGHTA and CDR2 is FQGNSA. The CDR3 is made up of 17 amino acids. V gave up 7 bases and J gave up 2 bases, with 21 bases separating them. The CDR3 is CASTPPPTTSSKNIQYF. The CDR3 DNA reads as TGTGCCAGCACCCCGCCTCCTACCACTTCCTCCAAAAACATTCAGTACTTC.

V usage is TRBV7-2 and J usage is TRBJ2-7, with 7 nucleotides matching TRBD2. Germline CDR1 reads SGHTA; CDR2 reads FQGNSA. With 7 bases clipped from V and 4 bases from J, the junction kept 10 bases outside the gene matches. This CDR3 comprises 14 residues. This chain's CDR3 is CASTWRASGYEQYF. The CDR3 nucleotides read TGTGCCAGCACCTGGAGGGCTAGCGGTTACGAGCAGTACTTC.

V gene TRBV7-9 combines with J gene TRBJ2-5, with a weak D call TRBD2 (6 bases). CDR1 is SEHNR and CDR2 is FQNEAQ in the germline V gene (reference sequence). Trimming pared 1 base from V and 5 bases from J, leaving 11 bases between. The CDR3 runs 14 residues. CDR3 sequence: CASSLGREAETQYF. The CDR3 bases are TGTGCCAGCAGCTTAGGCAGGGAGGCGGAGACCCAGTACTTC.

To note about this clone: One end of the junction fails to match germline, which may point to a read error. The rearrangement joins TRBV28 to TRBJ1-4; the D is unclear. The CDR3 loop spans 16 amino acids. Germline-derived CDR1 and CDR2 are MDHEN and SYDVKM. CDR3 sequence (DNA): TGTGCCAGCAGTTTCCAGAGAGGGCAAACTAGTGAAAAACTGTTTTTT. Protein product: CASSFQRGQTSEKLFF.

V is TRBV10-3 and J is TRBJ2-5, with a possible D match to TRBD1 (5 bases). The better agreement between TRBJ2-7 and the DNA end casts doubt on the J call. Germline V gene lookup returns CDR1 ENHRY and CDR2 SYGVKD. The CDR3 length is 14 residues. The CDR3 reads CAISERSQGNEQYF. The CDR3 region has the DNA TGTGCCATCAGTGAGAGGAGCCAGGGAAACGAGCAGTACTTC.

Worth noting for this clone: Distinct nucleotide sequences in the sample also encode this CDR3. The rearrangement joins TRBV27 to TRBJ1-1; no firm D call. The CDR3 loop spans 13 amino acids. Germline lookup yields CDR1 MNHEY and CDR2 SMNVEV (reference sequence). Trimming took off 3 bases at V and 2 bases at J, with 7 bases between the two ends. CDR3 sequence (DNA): TGTGCCAGCAGTTTTTCAGTAAACACTGAAGCTTTCTTT. Amino acids: CASSFSVNTEAFF.

The chain links TRBV7-2 to TRBJ2-7; 11 nucleotides agree with TRBD2. Looked up from germline, CDR1 is SGHTA and CDR2 is FQGNSA. V was clipped by 8 bases and J by 2 bases; unmatched bases: 8. This CDR3 is built from 15 residues. CDR3 bases: TGTGCCAGCGGCTACACTAGCGGGGGCACCTACGAGCAGTACTTC. This encodes CASGYTSGGTYEQYF.

CDR3 amino acids: CASSVGTGKSYEQYF. Here the CDR3 DNA reads TGTGCCAGCAGCGTGGGGACAGGGAAATCCTACGAGCAGTACTTC. The chain recombines TRBV7-9 with TRBJ2-7; 9 bases fit TRBD1. Germline lookup yields CDR1 SEHNR and CDR2 FQNEAQ (reference sequence). The V and J ends lost 5 bases and 1 base, in that order; junction bases with no gene match: 6. CDR3 size: 15 residues. The entire variable domain, with the rest obtained from reference TRBV7-9 and TRBJ2-7, is as follows: DTGVSQNPRHKITKRGQNVTFRCDPISEHNRLYWYRQTLGQGPEFLTYFQNEAQLEKSRLLSDRFSAERPKGSFSTLEIQRTEQGDSAMYLCASSVGTGKSYEQYFGPGTRLTVT.

V and J are TRBV5-1 and TRBJ2-1, with a weak D call TRBD2 (6 bases). From germline, CDR1 is SGHRS and CDR2 YFSETQ. Trimming stripped 4 bases from V and 9 bases from J, with 11 bases between. The CDR3 loop spans 12 amino acids. The CDR3 reads CASSTTSGEQFF. CDR3 nucleotides: TGCGCCAGCAGCACGACTAGTGGTGAGCAGTTCTTC.

V usage is TRBV7-8 and J usage is TRBJ2-3, with 9 bases matching TRBD2. Losses at the gene ends were 0 bases for V and 2 bases for J; bases not matched to a gene: 6. The CDR3 is 17 residues long. CDR1 is SGHVS, CDR2 FQNEAQ, per germline. This chain's CDR3 is CASSLASAGGNTDTQYF. In nucleotides, the CDR3 is TGTGCCAGCAGCTTAGCCTCCGCGGGAGGGAACACAGATACGCAGTATTTT.

The rearrangement links TRBV11-2 to TRBJ2-1; TRBD2 is a possible D gene (6 bases). Trimming removed 5 bases from V and 14 bases from J, with 19 bases in between. CDR3 length: 13 amino acids. Germline V gene data show CDR1 as SGHAT and CDR2 as FQNNGV. The CDR3 DNA follows: TGTGCCAGCAGCGTCGGGACTCAAGCCCGGGAGTTCTTC. Translating it yields CASSVGTQAREFF.

In nucleotides, the CDR3 is TGTGCCTGGGAGCGCTCTCTAGTCAGCACAGATACGCAGTATTTT. This gives the protein CAWERSLVSTDTQYF. The V gene is TRBV30, the J gene TRBJ2-3; D is unclear. Trimming took 5 bases from V and 0 from J, leaving 15 bases between them. CDR3 length: 15 residues. Germline assignment: CDR1 GTSNPN and CDR2 SVGIG (reference sequence).

The gene calls are TRBV11-2 and TRBJ1-5, with TRBD1 matching over 7 bases. Looked up from germline, CDR1 is SGHAT and CDR2 is FQNNGV. The CDR3 covers 14 residues. V lost 4 bases and J lost 1; bases outside the gene matches: 1. The CDR3 loop reads CASSSGGSNQPQHF. As DNA, the CDR3 is TGTGCCAGCAGCTCAGGGGGGAGCAATCAGCCCCAGCATTTT.

V and J are TRBV5-5 and TRBJ2-7; the match to TRBD2 covers 10 bases. Looked up from germline, CDR1 is SGHKS and CDR2 is YYEKEE (reference sequence). This CDR3 region has 14 residues. Germline trimming cut 3 bases from V and 0 bases from J; bases unmatched to any gene: 0. The CDR3 region has the DNA TGTGCCAGCAGCTCTAGCGGGAGCTCCTACGAGCAGTACTTC. Amino acids: CASSSSGSSYEQYF.

The chain has TRBV7-9 and TRBJ2-2; 9 positions match TRBD1. Germline V gene sequence: CDR1 SEHNR, CDR2 FQNEAQ (reference sequence). This CDR3 has 18 residues. The J segment lost 7 bases and the V segment lost 5 bases, leaving 17 bases of the junction unmatched. As DNA, the CDR3 is TGTGCCAGCAGCCCCCCAGCGAGGACAGGGGCAGTACTCGGGGAGCTGTTTTTT. Amino acids: CASSPPARTGAVLGELFF.

The chain links TRBV19 to TRBJ1-1; D call uncertain. Looked up from germline, CDR1 is LNHDA and CDR2 is SQIVND (reference sequence). V dropped 8 bases and J dropped 0 bases, with 4 bases sitting between them. This CDR3 comprises 11 residues. The CDR3 nucleotides read TGTGCCAGTTCAATGAACACTGAAGCTTTCTTT. This codes for CASSMNTEAFF.

V usage is TRBV5-1 and J usage is TRBJ1-3; 9 nucleotides match TRBD1. CDR1 and CDR2 from the germline V gene are SGHRS and YFSETQ. The CDR3 contains 17 residues. J gave up 1 base and V 4 bases, and 9 bases lay outside the gene matches. CDR3 region: CASSPSVGTGSGNTIYF. CDR3 bases: TGCGCCAGCAGCCCCTCCGTCGGGACAGGGTCTGGAAACACCATATATTTT.

This chain connects TRBV6-6 to TRBJ2-7; tentatively, D is TRBD2 (6 bases). This CDR3 is 16 amino acids long. V gave up 0 bases and J gave up 0 bases, with 12 bases separating them. CDR1 is MNHNY, CDR2 SVGAGI, per germline (reference sequence). The CDR3 is CASSYSRGGSSYEQYF. CDR3 nucleotide sequence: TGTGCCAGCAGTTACTCGAGGGGAGGTAGCTCCTACGAGCAGTACTTC.

The chain recombines TRBV5-1 with TRBJ2-1; 7 nucleotides line up with TRBD2. The CDR3 is made up of 14 amino acids. J was trimmed by 5 bases and V by 3 bases; bases with no gene match: 5. The germline V gene has CDR1 SGHRS and CDR2 YFSETQ. The CDR3 loop is CASSSAAGDNEQFF. As DNA, the CDR3 is TGCGCCAGCAGCTCCGCGGCGGGGGACAATGAGCAGTTCTTC.

This CDR3 reads CASSQLGWREDTDTQYF. DNA for the CDR3: TGTGCCAGCAGCCAACTCGGGTGGCGGGAGGACACAGATACGCAGTATTTT. The chain carries TRBV28 and TRBJ2-3; 8 nucleotides align to TRBD2. The CDR3 extends over 17 amino acids. Trimming removed 6 bases from V and 2 bases from J; junction bases left unmatched: 13. Germline assignment: CDR1 MDHEN and CDR2 SYDVKM.

The chain joins TRBV19 to TRBJ2-1, with 10 positions matching TRBD2. Losses at the gene ends were 4 bases for V and 6 bases for J; bases not matched to a gene: 12. This CDR3 is built from 17 residues. Germline values: CDR1 LNHDA, CDR2 SQIVND (reference sequence). The DNA for the CDR3 is TGTGCCAGTAGTAAAACCGGGACTAGCGCGAGACTCAATGAGCAGTTCTTC. Translating it yields CASSKTGTSARLNEQFF.

The chain is built from TRBV11-2 and TRBJ2-3; TRBD2 aligns across 10 bases. CDR1 is SGHAT and CDR2 is FQNNGV in the germline V gene. Trimming removed 4 bases from V and 4 bases from J; junction bases left unmatched: 5. The CDR3 length is 15 residues. CDR3 nucleotide sequence: TGTGCCAGCAGCTGGCAGCGGGAGGGTTCAGATACGCAGTATTTT. Translating gives CASSWQREGSDTQYF.

The chain combines TRBV6-5 with TRBJ2-7; D unclear. With 0 bases removed from V and 4 bases from J, the gap between germline ends came to 10 bases. The CDR3 has 14 residues. Germline CDR1 is MNHEY and CDR2 is SVGAGI. CDR3 nucleotides: TGTGCCAGCAGTTACTCTAGAGGTCAATACGAGCAGTACTTC. It specifies CASSYSRGQYEQYF.

This sequence joins TRBV30 and TRBJ2-2; no definite D call. The CDR3 contains 14 residues. Trimming pared 3 bases from V and 1 base from J, leaving 9 bases between. Germline V CDR1 and CDR2: GTSNPN, SVGIG (reference sequence). CDR3: CAWSDGLNTGELFF. Here the CDR3 DNA reads TGTGCCTGGAGCGACGGGTTGAACACCGGGGAGCTGTTTTTT.

The chain has TRBV5-1 and TRBJ2-5, with 9 bases aligning to TRBD2. With the DNA end fitting TRBJ2-7 better, the J assignment may be wrong. Looked up from germline, CDR1 is SGHRS and CDR2 is YFSETQ. This CDR3 has 15 amino acids. The DNA for the CDR3 is TGCGCCAGCAGCTCGGACGAGGGACTAGCTTACGAGCAGTACTTC. Encoded protein: CASSSDEGLAYEQYF.

The chain links TRBV5-1 to TRBJ2-5; 8 bases are a match to TRBD1. This CDR3 is 14 amino acids long. The ends lost 4 bases at V and 11 bases at J; junction bases unmatched: 13. Germline V gives CDR1 SGHRS, CDR2 YFSETQ. This CDR3 reads CASSGTGGILEQYF. The DNA of the CDR3 is TGCGCCAGCAGCGGGACAGGAGGAATCCTAGAGCAGTACTTC.

The gene calls are TRBV7-6 and TRBJ1-2; 7 nucleotides match TRBD1. The CDR3 length is 13 residues. CDR1 is SGHVS, CDR2 FNYEAQ, per germline. J was trimmed by 8 bases and V by 10 bases; bases with no gene match: 13. CDR3 sequence: CATRSSRGEGYTF. The CDR3 bases are TGTGCCACCCGGTCCAGCAGGGGGGAAGGCTACACCTTC.

The chain employs TRBV9 and TRBJ2-7; 7 bases match TRBD1. With 3 bases clipped from V and 6 bases from J, the junction kept 9 bases outside the gene matches. Germline-derived CDR1 and CDR2 are SGDLS and YYNGEE. The CDR3 sequence is 14 residues long. CDR3 in DNA: TGTGCCAGCAGCGCCCGGGACAGAAGAGGCGAGCAGTACTTC. Its protein product is CASSARDRRGEQYF.